The source of this T cell receptor beta chain is a study of OX40 agonist ivuxolimab in advanced cancers. This clone has more than one count but fewer than ten. The target antigen is unknown. CDR3 length equals 11 residues. Germline CDR1 reads MNHNS; CDR2 reads SASEGT. Trimming removed 3 bases from V and 6 bases from J, with 3 bases in between. Here immunoSEQ multiplex PCR was the method, and the copy in TCRdb shows in-frame clones only, minus some. This table holds about 72,000 clones, 85% to 90% found once. Study-wide findings and caveats: CD4+ T cells averaged fewer expanded clones than CD8+ T cells.

The chain carries TRBV6-1 and TRBJ1-5, with D unclear. This specimen was CD4+ or CD8+ T cells sorted from blood, taken in a trial of the OX40 agonist ivuxolimab. This receptor was obtained from an adult with an advanced solid tumor such as melanoma, head and neck, liver or kidney cancer. Here the CDR3 DNA reads TGTGCCAGCAGTGACGGTCAGCCCCAGCATTTT. It encodes CASSDGQPQHF.